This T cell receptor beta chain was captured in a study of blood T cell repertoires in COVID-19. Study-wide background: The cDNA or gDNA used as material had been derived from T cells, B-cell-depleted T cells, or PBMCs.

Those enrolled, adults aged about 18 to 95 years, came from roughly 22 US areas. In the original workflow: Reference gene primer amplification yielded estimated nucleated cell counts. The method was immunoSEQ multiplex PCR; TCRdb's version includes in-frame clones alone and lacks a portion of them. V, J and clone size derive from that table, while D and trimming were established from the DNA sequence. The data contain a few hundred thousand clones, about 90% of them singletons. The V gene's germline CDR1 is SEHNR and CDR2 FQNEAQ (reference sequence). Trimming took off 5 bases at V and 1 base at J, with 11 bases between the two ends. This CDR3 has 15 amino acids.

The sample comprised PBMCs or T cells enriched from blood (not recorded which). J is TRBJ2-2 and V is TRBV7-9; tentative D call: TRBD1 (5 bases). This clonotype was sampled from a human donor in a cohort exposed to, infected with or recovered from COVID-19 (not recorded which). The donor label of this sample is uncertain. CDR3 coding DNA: TGTGCCAGCAGCGCCCAAGGGGTGAACACCGGGGAGCTGTTTTTT. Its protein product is CASSAQGVNTGELFF.